This is a list of T cell receptor beta chains from one sample in a study of shared T cell receptors in the human thymus. This table comes from immunoSEQ multiplex PCR, and its TCRdb copy is limited to in-frame clones, with some not included. The table shows about 540,000 clones, with 75% to 85% occurring only once. The same data also went into a second study, on human thymus T cells.

Sequences were obtained from thymocytes. These TCRs come from a boy in the first two years of life with a congenital heart defect. The CDR3 runs from the conserved cysteine through the conserved F or W. The order of the fields is V gene, J gene, D gene, clone size, CDR3 DNA, CDR3 protein. The D gene is left open where the match is weak. A row's size may be missing; if present it is once, few, many or a size class.

V: TRBV6-5; J: TRBJ2-2; D: NA; size: NA; DNA: TGTGCCAGCAGTGAGCCCCTCACCGGGGAGCTGTTTTTT; CDR3: CASSEPLTGELFF
V: TRBV10-1; J: TRBJ2-7; D: TRBD1; size: NA; DNA: TGCGCCAGCAGTGAGGGGACCCGGGACAGACCCGGCCTAGCTGGCTCCTACGAGCAGTACTTC; CDR3: CASSEGTRDRPGLAGSYEQYF
V: TRBV29-1; J: TRBJ2-5; D: NA; size: NA; DNA: TGCAGCGTTGAACAGGAAGCGGAGAGGGGGGAGACCCAGTACTTC; CDR3: CSVEQEAERGETQYF
V: TRBV5-6; J: TRBJ2-7; D: TRBD2; size: NA; DNA: TGTGCCAGCAGCCCCGGGGGGGCATCGGGGGAGCAGTACTTC; CDR3: CASSPGGASGEQYF
V: TRBV15; J: TRBJ2-1; D: NA; size: NA; DNA: TGTGCCACCAGCAGAGATCCCCGTAAAGGGAGGCGCGGGGACTCCTACAATGAGCAGTTCTTC; CDR3: CATSRDPRKGRRGDSYNEQFF
V: TRBV7-7; J: TRBJ2-7; D: TRBD1; size: NA; DNA: TGTGCTAGCAGCTTCCGGACAGGGAACTCCTACGAGCAGTACTTC; CDR3: CASSFRTGNSYEQYF
V: TRBV5-1; J: TRBJ2-2; D: NA; size: NA; DNA: TGCGCCAGCGGAATCCCAGGAAACACCGGGGAGCTGTTTTTT; CDR3: CASGIPGNTGELFF
V: TRBV4-1; J: TRBJ2-1; D: NA; size: NA; DNA: TGCGCCAGCAGCCAAGAGGGCGGGCACTACAATGAGCAGTTCTTC; CDR3: CASSQEGGHYNEQFF
V: TRBV7-3; J: TRBJ1-2; D: NA; size: NA; DNA: TGTGTCAGCAGCTTATTTCCCCGGGGTGGGTTC; CDR3: CVSSLFPRGGF
V: TRBV10-2; J: TRBJ1-5; D: TRBD1; size: NA; DNA: TGCGCCAGCACTCCCAAGTCGACAGGGGACCCGTATAGCAATCAGCCCCAGCATTTT; CDR3: CASTPKSTGDPYSNQPQHF
V: TRBV4-1; J: TRBJ2-1; D: TRBD2; size: NA; DNA: TGCGCCAGCAGCCAACCCGGACTAGCGGATAATGAGCAGTTCTTC; CDR3: CASSQPGLADNEQFF
V: TRBV9; J: TRBJ1-1; D: NA; size: NA; DNA: TGTGCCAGCAGCGTAGCCTTCTACCCCCCGGACAGGAACACTGAAGCTTTCTTT; CDR3: CASSVAFYPPDRNTEAFF
V: TRBV4-3; J: TRBJ1-1; D: TRBD1; size: NA; DNA: TGCGCCAGCAGCCAGGACGCCGGGACAGGGAGTACTGAAGCTTTCTTT; CDR3: CASSQDAGTGSTEAFF
V: TRBV6-1; J: TRBJ1-4; D: TRBD1; size: NA; DNA: TGTGCCAGCAGCGAATCCGGACAGGGTTGTAATGAAAAACTGTTTTTT; CDR3: CASSESGQGCNEKLFF
V: TRBV10-3; J: TRBJ2-1; D: TRBD1; size: once; DNA: TGTGCCATCAGTCCCGACAGGGAGTCGTGGAATGAGCAGTTCTTC; CDR3: CAISPDRESWNEQFF
V: TRBV7-9; J: TRBJ2-3; D: NA; size: few; DNA: TGTGCCAGCGACTCAGGGGAGTCCACAGATACGCAGTATTTT; CDR3: CASDSGESTDTQYF
V: TRBV6-1; J: TRBJ1-5; D: NA; size: NA; DNA: TGTGCCAGCAGTGAGGAAGGGGCCCCCGCAGGTCAGCCCCAGCATTTT; CDR3: CASSEEGAPAGQPQHF
V: TRBV30; J: TRBJ2-7; D: NA; size: once; DNA: TGTGCCTGGATTGCTAGCTCCTACGAGCAGTACTTC; CDR3: CAWIASSYEQYF
V: TRBV27; J: TRBJ1-1; D: NA; size: NA; DNA: TGTGCCAGCAGTCGCCTGGAGGGCACTGAAGCTTTCTTT; CDR3: CASSRLEGTEAFF
V: TRBV7-2; J: TRBJ2-7; D: NA; size: NA; DNA: TGTGCCAGCAGCTTAGTGGAGGGGACGGAACCCCGCTCCTACGAGCAGTACTTC; CDR3: CASSLVEGTEPRSYEQYF
V: TRBV5-1; J: TRBJ1-2; D: NA; size: NA; DNA: TGCGCCAGCTGGGGGAGGAGTGGAGTTTACACCTTC; CDR3: CASWGRSGVYTF
V: TRBV11-2; J: TRBJ2-3; D: NA; size: NA; DNA: TGTGCCAGCAGCTTCATCGGGAGAGCTACAGATACGCAGTATTTT; CDR3: CASSFIGRATDTQYF
V: TRBV29-1; J: TRBJ1-1; D: TRBD1; size: NA; DNA: TGCAGCGTTGATCTACCCTCGACAGGGAGAACTGAAGCTTTCTTT; CDR3: CSVDLPSTGRTEAFF
V: TRBV7-2; J: TRBJ2-7; D: TRBD2; size: NA; DNA: TGTGCCAGCAGCTTAGCCAGCGGGAGAATCCTTTACGAGCAGTACTTC; CDR3: CASSLASGRILYEQYF
V: TRBV14; J: TRBJ2-1; D: NA; size: NA; DNA: TGTGCCAGCAGCCAAGTTGGGGGGAGCTCCTACAATGAGCAGTTCTTC; CDR3: CASSQVGGSSYNEQFF
V: TRBV29-1; J: TRBJ1-2; D: TRBD1; size: NA; DNA: TGCAGCGTGAGGACAGGGGTCTATGGCTACACCTTC; CDR3: CSVRTGVYGYTF
V: TRBV29-1; J: TRBJ2-5; D: TRBD1; size: NA; DNA: TGCAGCGTTGAAGATACCGTAGGACAGGGGGCATGGGAGACCCAGTACTTC; CDR3: CSVEDTVGQGAWETQYF
V: TRBV27; J: TRBJ2-3; D: NA; size: NA; DNA: TGTGCCAGCAGTGTTCCAGGAGGGGCTGATACGCAGTATTTT; CDR3: CASSVPGGADTQYF
V: TRBV4-3; J: TRBJ2-1; D: NA; size: NA; DNA: TGCGCCAGCAGCCGATACAGGAGCTCCTACAATGAGCAGTTCTTC; CDR3: CASSRYRSSYNEQFF
V: TRBV7-9; J: TRBJ2-7; D: TRBD1; size: once; DNA: TGTGCCAGCAGCCCTCGACAGGGGTCCTACGAGCAGTACTTC; CDR3: CASSPRQGSYEQYF
V: TRBV7-2; J: TRBJ2-7; D: NA; size: few; DNA: TGTGCCAGCCACTCCCCCTCTAGCGCGAACTACGAGCAGTACTTC; CDR3: CASHSPSSANYEQYF
V: TRBV27; J: TRBJ2-1; D: TRBD2; size: NA; DNA: TGTGCCAGCCTAGCGGGAGGGTCCTACAATGAGCAGTTCTTC; CDR3: CASLAGGSYNEQFF
V: TRBV7-8; J: TRBJ2-7; D: TRBD2; size: NA; DNA: TGTGCCAGCAGCTTAACTGTCTTTGGACTAGCGGCCTACGAGCAGTACTTC; CDR3: CASSLTVFGLAAYEQYF
V: TRBV14; J: TRBJ2-3; D: NA; size: NA; DNA: TGTGCCAGCAGCCAGACTAGGGCCCACACAGATACGCAGTATTTT; CDR3: CASSQTRAHTDTQYF
V: TRBV28; J: TRBJ1-5; D: NA; size: NA; DNA: TGTGCCAGCAGTTTACGTACTCATGGCAATCAGCCCCAGCATTTT; CDR3: CASSLRTHGNQPQHF
V: TRBV6-1; J: TRBJ2-1; D: TRBD2; size: NA; DNA: TGTGCCAGCAGTGAAATAGCGGGAATCCCCAATGAGCAGTTCTTC; CDR3: CASSEIAGIPNEQFF
V: TRBV6-6; J: TRBJ2-7; D: NA; size: once; DNA: TGTGCCAGCAGTTACTCGGGGAGCGAGCAGTACTTC; CDR3: CASSYSGSEQYF
V: TRBV4-3; J: TRBJ2-1; D: TRBD2; size: NA; DNA: TGCGCCAGCAGCCAAGAGGAGCGGGAGGGCACCCCGGGTGAGCAGTTCTTC; CDR3: CASSQEEREGTPGEQFF
V: TRBV28; J: TRBJ2-7; D: NA; size: few; DNA: TGTGCCAGCAGTTTTAAACAGGACACCTACGAGCAGTACTTC; CDR3: CASSFKQDTYEQYF
V: TRBV10-2; J: TRBJ1-2; D: NA; size: once; DNA: TGCGCCAGCTCCCCAGGGAGGTATGGCTACACCTTC; CDR3: CASSPGRYGYTF
V: TRBV5-1; J: TRBJ2-5; D: NA; size: NA; DNA: TGCGCCAGCAGCCCGGAGAGGCTAGCGCTAAACCGGGGGTGGAGGCAAGAGACCCAGTACTTC; CDR3: CASSPERLALNRGWRQETQYF
V: TRBV2; J: TRBJ2-5; D: NA; size: NA; DNA: TGTGCCGAACAGTCGCTCCAAGAGACCCAGTACTTC; CDR3: CAEQSLQETQYF
V: TRBV27; J: TRBJ2-3; D: TRBD2; size: NA; DNA: TGTGCCAGCAGTTTATCGCAGCGGGAGGGCATCACAGATACGCAGTATTTT; CDR3: CASSLSQREGITDTQYF
V: TRBV6-5; J: TRBJ2-7; D: TRBD1; size: NA; DNA: TGTGCCAGCAGTAATGGGACAGGCAATAGGTACGAGCAGTACTTC; CDR3: CASSNGTGNRYEQYF
V: TRBV6-5; J: TRBJ2-1; D: TRBD2; size: NA; DNA: TGTGCCAGCAGTTCTACCGGGAGGTTCAATGAGCAGTTCTTC; CDR3: CASSSTGRFNEQFF
V: TRBV5-1; J: TRBJ1-1; D: TRBD1; size: NA; DNA: TGCGCCAGCAGCTTCACGACAGGGGGCACTGAAGCTTTCTTT; CDR3: CASSFTTGGTEAFF
V: TRBV28; J: TRBJ2-5; D: TRBD2; size: NA; DNA: TGTGCCAGCAGTTTATGGGCGAGTGGGCTAGCGGGAGGCGAGACCCAGTACTTC; CDR3: CASSLWASGLAGGETQYF
V: TRBV4-2; J: TRBJ2-3; D: TRBD2; size: NA; DNA: TGTGCCAGCAGCCTACGGACTAGCGGTCGCACAGATACGCAGTATTTT; CDR3: CASSLRTSGRTDTQYF
V: TRBV7-2; J: TRBJ1-2; D: NA; size: NA; DNA: TGTGCCAGCAGCTTAGGACGGGTAGATGGCTACACCTTC; CDR3: CASSLGRVDGYTF
V: TRBV18; J: TRBJ1-2; D: NA; size: NA; DNA: TGTGCCAGCTCCCTACAGGACGGCTATGGCTACACCTTC; CDR3: CASSLQDGYGYTF
V: TRBV27; J: TRBJ2-7; D: NA; size: NA; DNA: TGTGCCAGCCGAAGGGGGGGTAGCTCCTACGAGCAGTACTTC; CDR3: CASRRGGSSYEQYF
V: TRBV27; J: TRBJ2-7; D: TRBD2; size: few; DNA: TGTGCCACGAGACGGGAGGGCTCCTACGAGCAGTACTTC; CDR3: CATRREGSYEQYF
V: TRBV29-1; J: TRBJ2-7; D: TRBD2; size: few; DNA: TGCAGCGTTGTGCGGGAGAAAACCTACGAGCAGTACTTC; CDR3: CSVVREKTYEQYF
V: TRBV29-1; J: TRBJ2-7; D: TRBD1; size: NA; DNA: TGCAGCGTTTGTCCGGCGGAACCGGACAGGGCCTCCTACGAGCAGTACTTC; CDR3: CSVCPAEPDRASYEQYF
V: TRBV28; J: TRBJ2-5; D: TRBD1; size: NA; DNA: TGTGCCAGCAGTTTGGTTCTAGCACCCGGGACAGGTCAAGAGACCCAGTACTTC; CDR3: CASSLVLAPGTGQETQYF
V: TRBV19; J: TRBJ1-5; D: NA; size: NA; DNA: TGTGCCAGTAGTCAAAGACTCGGGGATCAGCCCCAGCATTTT; CDR3: CASSQRLGDQPQHF
V: TRBV28; J: TRBJ2-2; D: NA; size: NA; DNA: TGTGCCAGCAGTCCCCCCCGCCCAGGGCTCACCGGGGAGCTGTTTTTT; CDR3: CASSPPRPGLTGELFF
V: TRBV4-2; J: TRBJ2-2; D: TRBD2; size: NA; DNA: TGTGCCAGCAGCCAAGGTACACTAGCGGGATTCTCATCTAACACCGGGGAGCTGTTTTTT; CDR3: CASSQGTLAGFSSNTGELFF
V: TRBV27; J: TRBJ1-2; D: TRBD1; size: NA; DNA: TGTGCCAGCAGTTTATCCCCGACAGGGGGCAAGGGCTACACCTTC; CDR3: CASSLSPTGGKGYTF